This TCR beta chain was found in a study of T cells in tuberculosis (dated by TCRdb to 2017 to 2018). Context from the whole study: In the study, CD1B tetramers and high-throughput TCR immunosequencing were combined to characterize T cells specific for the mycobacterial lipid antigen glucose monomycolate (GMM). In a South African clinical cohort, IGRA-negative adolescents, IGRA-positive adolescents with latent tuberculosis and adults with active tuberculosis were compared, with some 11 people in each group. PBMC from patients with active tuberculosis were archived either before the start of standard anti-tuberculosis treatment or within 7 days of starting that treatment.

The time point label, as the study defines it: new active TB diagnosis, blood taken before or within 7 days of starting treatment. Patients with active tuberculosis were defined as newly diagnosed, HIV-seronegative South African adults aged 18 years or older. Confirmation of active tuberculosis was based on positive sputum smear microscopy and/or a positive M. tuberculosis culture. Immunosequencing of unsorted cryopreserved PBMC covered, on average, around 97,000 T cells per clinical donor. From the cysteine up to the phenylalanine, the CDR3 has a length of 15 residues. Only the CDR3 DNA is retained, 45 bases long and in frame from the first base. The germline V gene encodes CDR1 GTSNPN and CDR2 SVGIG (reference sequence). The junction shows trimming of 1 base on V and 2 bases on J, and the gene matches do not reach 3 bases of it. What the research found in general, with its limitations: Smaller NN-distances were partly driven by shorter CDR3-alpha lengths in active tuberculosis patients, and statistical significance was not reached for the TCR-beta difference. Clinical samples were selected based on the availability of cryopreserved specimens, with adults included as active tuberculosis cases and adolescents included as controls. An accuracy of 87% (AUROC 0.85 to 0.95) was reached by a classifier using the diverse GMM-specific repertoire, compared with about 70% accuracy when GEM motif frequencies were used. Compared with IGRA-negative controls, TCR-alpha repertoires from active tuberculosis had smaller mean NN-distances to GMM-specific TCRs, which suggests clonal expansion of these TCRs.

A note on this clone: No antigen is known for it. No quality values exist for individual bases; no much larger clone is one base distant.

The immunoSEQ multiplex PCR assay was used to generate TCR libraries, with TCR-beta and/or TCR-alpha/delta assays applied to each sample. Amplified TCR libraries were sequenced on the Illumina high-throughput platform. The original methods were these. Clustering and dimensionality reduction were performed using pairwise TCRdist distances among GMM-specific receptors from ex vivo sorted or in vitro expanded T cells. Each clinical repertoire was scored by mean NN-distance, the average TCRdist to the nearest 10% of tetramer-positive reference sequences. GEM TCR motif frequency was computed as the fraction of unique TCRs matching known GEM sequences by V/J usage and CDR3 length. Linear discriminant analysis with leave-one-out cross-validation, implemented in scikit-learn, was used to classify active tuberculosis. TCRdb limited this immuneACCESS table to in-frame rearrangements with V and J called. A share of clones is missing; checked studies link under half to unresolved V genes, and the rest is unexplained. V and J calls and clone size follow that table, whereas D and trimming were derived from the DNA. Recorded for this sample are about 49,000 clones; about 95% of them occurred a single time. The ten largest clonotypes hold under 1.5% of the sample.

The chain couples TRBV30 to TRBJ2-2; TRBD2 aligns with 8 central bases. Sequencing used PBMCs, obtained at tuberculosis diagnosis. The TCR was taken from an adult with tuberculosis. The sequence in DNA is TGTGCCTGGAGTGGAACTAGCGGTAACACCGGGGAGCTGTTTTTT. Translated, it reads CAWSGTSGNTGELFF.